This entry concerns a single T cell receptor (beta chain). Its cognate antigen is unknown. Sequenced by immunoSEQ multiplex PCR; TCRdb stores in-frame clones only, minus some. This table has roughly 40,000 clones, approximately 84% appearing once. The sample comes from a study of STAT5B mutations in CD4+ large granular lymphocyte leukemia. Study-level findings and limits: The CD4+ versus CD8+ T-LGLL clonality difference may reflect limited sample size.

The ends were cut back, 1 base at V and 6 bases at J, with 12 bases in the middle. The CDR3 loop spans 15 amino acids. CDR1 is SGHVS, CDR2 FQNEAQ, per germline. This clonotype was sampled from a human donor in good health. The V and J genes are TRBV7-8 and TRBJ1-4; TRBD1 is a possible D gene (5 bases). Sequenced sample: CD4+ T cells from blood buffy coats. In DNA, the CDR3 is TGTGCCAGCAGCTTAGTAGGCCAGGGAGATGAAAAACTGTTTTTT. Translating gives CASSLVGQGDEKLFF.